This TCR beta chain was captured in a study of CD8 T cells in Susac syndrome. Study-level findings and limits: It was acknowledged in the study that the number of individuals who were included in its TCR sequencing and HLA analysis was relatively small.

An input of about 0.45 to 1 ug of RNA was subjected to reverse transcription using random hexamers. The authors amplified TCR beta CDR3 across 54 Vbeta and 13 Jbeta using immunoSEQ multiplex PCR. TCRdb processed the immunoSEQ multiplex PCR reads anew with MiXCR; each CDR3 protein has one entry. Of approximately 70,000 distinct CDR3 sequences in the sample, more than 85% were seen once. CD8+ and CD4+ T cells circulating in blood were sequenced for TCR beta. Negative isolation was used for CD8+ and CD4+ T cells, and FACS enrichment was applied to TEMRA cells. A remark on this clonotype: What it binds is unknown.

The receptor's source is a human donor in good health. The sample was CD8+ T cells from PBMCs.

Written as DNA, the CDR3 is TGTGCCAGCAGCCCAGACGGGGGGGGCTATGATACGCAGTATTTT. This encodes CASSPDGGGYDTQYF. The chain couples TRBV9 to TRBJ2-3; 8 bases fit TRBD2. The J segment lost 6 bases and the V segment lost 4 bases, leaving 10 bases of the junction unmatched. Looked up from germline, CDR1 is SGDLS and CDR2 is YYNGEE. CDR3 length: 15 amino acids.